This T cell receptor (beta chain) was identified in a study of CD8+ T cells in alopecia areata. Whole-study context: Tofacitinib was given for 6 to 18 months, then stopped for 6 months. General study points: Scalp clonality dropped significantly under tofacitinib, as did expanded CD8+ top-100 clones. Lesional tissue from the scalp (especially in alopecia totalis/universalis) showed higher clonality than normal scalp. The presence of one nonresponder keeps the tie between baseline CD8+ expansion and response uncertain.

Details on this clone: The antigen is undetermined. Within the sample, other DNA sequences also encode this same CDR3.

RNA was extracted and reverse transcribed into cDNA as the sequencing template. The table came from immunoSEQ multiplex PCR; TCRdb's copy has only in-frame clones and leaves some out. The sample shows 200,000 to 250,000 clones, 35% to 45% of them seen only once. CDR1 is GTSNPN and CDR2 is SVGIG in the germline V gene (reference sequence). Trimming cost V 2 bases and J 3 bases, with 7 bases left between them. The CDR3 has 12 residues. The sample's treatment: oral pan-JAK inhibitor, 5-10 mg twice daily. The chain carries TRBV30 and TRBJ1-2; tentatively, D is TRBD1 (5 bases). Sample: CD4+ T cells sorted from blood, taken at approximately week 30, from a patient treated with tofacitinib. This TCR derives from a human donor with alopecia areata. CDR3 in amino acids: CAWSPRDYGYTF. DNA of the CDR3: TGTGCCTGGAGTCCCAGGGACTATGGCTACACCTTC.